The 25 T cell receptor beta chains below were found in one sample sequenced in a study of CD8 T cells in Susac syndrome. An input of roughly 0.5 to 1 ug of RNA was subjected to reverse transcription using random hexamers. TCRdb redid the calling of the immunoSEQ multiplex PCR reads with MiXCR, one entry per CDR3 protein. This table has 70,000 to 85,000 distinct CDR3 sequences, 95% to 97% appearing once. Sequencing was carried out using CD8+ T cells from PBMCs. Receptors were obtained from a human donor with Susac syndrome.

The CDR3, as DNA: TGTGCCACCAGCTCACAGAACGGCAATCAGCCCCAGCATTTT. It encodes CATSSQNGNQPQHF. The rearrangement uses TRBV15 and TRBJ1-5; D gene unclear. Germline V CDR1 and CDR2: LNHNV, YYDKDF (reference sequence). The CDR3 sequence is 14 residues long. V was cut by 5 bases and J by 2 bases, with 10 bases left in between.

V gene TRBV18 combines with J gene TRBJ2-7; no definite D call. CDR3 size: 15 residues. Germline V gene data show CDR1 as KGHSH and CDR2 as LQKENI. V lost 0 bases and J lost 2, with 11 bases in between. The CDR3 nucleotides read TGTGCCAGCTCACCACCGACAAGGTCGGCCTACGAGCAGTACTTC. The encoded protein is CASSPPTRSAYEQYF.

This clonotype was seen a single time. The CDR3 is CASSLEEGETQYF. In DNA form, the CDR3 reads TGTGCCAGCAGTCTCGAAGAGGGGGAGACCCAGTACTTC. The gene calls are TRBV12-3 or TRBV12-4 and TRBJ2-5; D possibly uses TRBD1 or TRBD2 (5 bases each). The CDR3 consists of 13 residues. The V end lost 5 bases, the J end lost 5 bases, and 12 bases lay between the germline ends.

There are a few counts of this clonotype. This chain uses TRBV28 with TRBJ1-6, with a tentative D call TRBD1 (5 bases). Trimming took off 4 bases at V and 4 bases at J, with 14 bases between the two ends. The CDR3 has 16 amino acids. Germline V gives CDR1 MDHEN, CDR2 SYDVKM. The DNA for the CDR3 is TGTGCCAGCAGTTGGGACCCAACGGGGTATAATTCACCCCTCCACTTT. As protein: CASSWDPTGYNSPLHF.

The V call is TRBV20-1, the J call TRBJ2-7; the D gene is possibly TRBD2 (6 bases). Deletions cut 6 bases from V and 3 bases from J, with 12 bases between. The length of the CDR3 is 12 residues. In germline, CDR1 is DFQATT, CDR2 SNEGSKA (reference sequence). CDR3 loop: CSAPRGIYEQYF. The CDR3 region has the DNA TGCAGTGCCCCACGGGGGATCTACGAGCAGTACTTC.

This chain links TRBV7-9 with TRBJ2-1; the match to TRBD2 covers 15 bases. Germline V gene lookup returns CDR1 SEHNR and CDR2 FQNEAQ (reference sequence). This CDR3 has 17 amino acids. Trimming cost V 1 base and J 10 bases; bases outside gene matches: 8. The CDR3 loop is CASSLGGGLAGGREQFF. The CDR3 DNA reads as TGTGCCAGCAGCTTAGGAGGGGGACTAGCGGGAGGTAGGGAGCAGTTCTTC.

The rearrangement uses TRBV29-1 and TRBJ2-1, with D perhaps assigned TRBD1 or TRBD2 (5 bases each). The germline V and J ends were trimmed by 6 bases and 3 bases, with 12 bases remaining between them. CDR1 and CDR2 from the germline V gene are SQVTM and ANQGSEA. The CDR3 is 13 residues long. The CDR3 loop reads CSVAGTDYNEQFF. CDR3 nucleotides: TGCAGCGTAGCCGGGACGGACTACAATGAGCAGTTCTTC.

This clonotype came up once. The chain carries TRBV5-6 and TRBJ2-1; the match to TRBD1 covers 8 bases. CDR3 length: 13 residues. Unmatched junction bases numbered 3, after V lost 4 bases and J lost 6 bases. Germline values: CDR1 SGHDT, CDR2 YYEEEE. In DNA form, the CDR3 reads TGTGCCAGCAGCACAGGGACAGGCAATGAGCAGTTCTTC. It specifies CASSTGTGNEQFF.

CDR3 bases: TGTGCCAGCAGCCTGGCCGCCGTCTACGAGCAGTACTTC. Translated, it gives CASSLAAVYEQYF. The gene calls are TRBV5-6 and TRBJ2-7; D call uncertain. In germline, CDR1 is SGHDT, CDR2 YYEEEE. The V and J ends lost 4 bases and 3 bases respectively, with 11 bases between them. CDR3 length: 13 residues.

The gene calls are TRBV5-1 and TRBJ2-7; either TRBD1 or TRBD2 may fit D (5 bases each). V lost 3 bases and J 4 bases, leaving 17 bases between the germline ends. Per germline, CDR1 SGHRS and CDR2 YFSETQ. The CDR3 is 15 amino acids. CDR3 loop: CASSWTPGPQYEQYF. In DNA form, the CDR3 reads TGCGCCAGCAGCTGGACCCCGGGACCCCAATACGAGCAGTACTTC.

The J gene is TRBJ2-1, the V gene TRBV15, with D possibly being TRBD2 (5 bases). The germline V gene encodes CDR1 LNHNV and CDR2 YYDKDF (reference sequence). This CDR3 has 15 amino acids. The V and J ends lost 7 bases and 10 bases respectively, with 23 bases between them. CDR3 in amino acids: CATTPEGRRGWEQFF. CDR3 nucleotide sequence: TGTGCCACCACCCCCGAAGGCCGCCGGGGATGGGAGCAGTTCTTC.

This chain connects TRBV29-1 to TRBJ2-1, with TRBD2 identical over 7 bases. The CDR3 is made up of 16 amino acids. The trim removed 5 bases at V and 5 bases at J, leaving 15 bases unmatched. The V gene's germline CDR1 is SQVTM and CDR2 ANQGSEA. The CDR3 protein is CSVSGEKGPLDNEQFF. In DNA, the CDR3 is TGCAGCGTTAGCGGGGAAAAGGGGCCACTCGACAATGAGCAGTTCTTC.

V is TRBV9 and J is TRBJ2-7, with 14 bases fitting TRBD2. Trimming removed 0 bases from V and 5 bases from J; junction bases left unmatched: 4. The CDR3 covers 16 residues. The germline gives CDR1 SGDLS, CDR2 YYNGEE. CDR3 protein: CASSVGGGLAGDEQYF. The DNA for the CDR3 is TGTGCCAGCAGCGTAGGGGGGGGACTAGCGGGAGACGAGCAGTACTTC.

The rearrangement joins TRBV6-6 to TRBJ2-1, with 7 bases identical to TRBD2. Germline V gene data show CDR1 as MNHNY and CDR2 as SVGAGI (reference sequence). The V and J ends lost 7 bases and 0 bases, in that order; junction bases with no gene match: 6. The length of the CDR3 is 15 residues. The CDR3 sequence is CASTLGGSSYNEQFF. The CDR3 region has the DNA TGTGCCAGCACCCTTGGCGGGAGCTCCTACAATGAGCAGTTCTTC.

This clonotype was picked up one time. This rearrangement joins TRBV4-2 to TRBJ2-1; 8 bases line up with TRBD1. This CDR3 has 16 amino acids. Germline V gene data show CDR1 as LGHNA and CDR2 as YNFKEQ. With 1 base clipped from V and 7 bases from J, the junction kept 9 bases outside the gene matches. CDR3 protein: CASSQVPVTGVNEQFF. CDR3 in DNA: TGTGCCAGCAGCCAAGTGCCGGTGACAGGGGTGAATGAGCAGTTCTTC.

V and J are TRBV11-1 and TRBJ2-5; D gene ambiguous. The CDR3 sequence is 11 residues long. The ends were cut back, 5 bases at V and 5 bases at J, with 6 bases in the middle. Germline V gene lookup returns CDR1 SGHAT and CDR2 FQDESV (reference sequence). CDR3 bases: TGTGCCAGCAGCACCGACGAGACCCAGTACTTC. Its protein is CASSTDETQYF. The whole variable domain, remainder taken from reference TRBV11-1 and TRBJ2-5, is EAEVAQSPRYKITEKSQAVAFWCDPISGHATLYWYRQILGQGPELLVQFQDESVVDDSQLPKDRFSAERLKGVDSTLKIQPAELGDSAMYLCASSTDETQYFGPGTRLLVL.

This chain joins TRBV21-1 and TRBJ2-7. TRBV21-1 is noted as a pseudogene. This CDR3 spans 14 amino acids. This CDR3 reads CASSKKLRRHEQYV. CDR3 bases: TGTGCCAGCAGCAAAAAGCTGCGGCGGCACGAGCAGTACGTC.

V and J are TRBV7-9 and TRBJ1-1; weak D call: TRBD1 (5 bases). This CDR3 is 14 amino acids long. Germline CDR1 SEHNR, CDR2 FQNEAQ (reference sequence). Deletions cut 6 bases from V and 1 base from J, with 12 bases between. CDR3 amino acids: CASRPEGRNTEAFF. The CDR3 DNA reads TGTGCCAGCAGACCCGAGGGGCGGAACACTGAAGCTTTCTTT. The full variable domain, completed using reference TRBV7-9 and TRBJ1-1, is DTGVSQNPRHKITKRGQNVTFRCDPISEHNRLYWYRQTLGQGPEFLTYFQNEAQLEKSRLLSDRFSAERPKGSFSTLEIQRTEQGDSAMYLCASRPEGRNTEAFFGQGTRLTVV.

Here the CDR3 reads CASSPSTGYNEQFF. In DNA form, the CDR3 reads TGTGCCAGCTCACCTTCGACAGGTTACAATGAGCAGTTCTTC. This chain links TRBV18 with TRBJ2-1; the D gene is possibly TRBD1 (6 bases). V shed 3 bases and J shed 4 bases, with 10 bases lying between them. Per germline, CDR1 KGHSH and CDR2 LQKENI. The CDR3 totals 14 residues.

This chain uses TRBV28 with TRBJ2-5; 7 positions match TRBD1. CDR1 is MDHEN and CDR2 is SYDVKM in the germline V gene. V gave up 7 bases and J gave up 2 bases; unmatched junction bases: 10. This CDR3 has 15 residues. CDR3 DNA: TGTGCCAGCACTCCGATCCGGGACAGACAAGAGACCCAGTACTTC. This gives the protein CASTPIRDRQETQYF.

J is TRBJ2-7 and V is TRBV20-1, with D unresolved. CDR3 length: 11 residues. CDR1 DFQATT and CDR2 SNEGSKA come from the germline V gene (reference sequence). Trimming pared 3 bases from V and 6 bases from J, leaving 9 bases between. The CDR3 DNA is TGCAGTGCTAGCGTGGGCCGCGAGCAGTACTTC. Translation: CSASVGREQYF.

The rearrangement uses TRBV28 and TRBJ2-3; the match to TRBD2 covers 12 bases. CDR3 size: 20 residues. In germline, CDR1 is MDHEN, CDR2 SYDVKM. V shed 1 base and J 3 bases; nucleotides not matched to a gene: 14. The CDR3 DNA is TGTGCCAGCAGTTTATTTACTTCTGCCCCTGGACTAGCGGGAACAGATACGCAGTATTTT. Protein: CASSLFTSAPGLAGTDTQYF.

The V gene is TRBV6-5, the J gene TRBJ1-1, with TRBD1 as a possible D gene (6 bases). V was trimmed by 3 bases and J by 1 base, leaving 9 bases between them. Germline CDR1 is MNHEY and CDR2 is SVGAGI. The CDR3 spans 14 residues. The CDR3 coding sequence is TGTGCCAGCAGTTATGGGACACCGAACACTGAAGCTTTCTTT. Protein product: CASSYGTPNTEAFF.

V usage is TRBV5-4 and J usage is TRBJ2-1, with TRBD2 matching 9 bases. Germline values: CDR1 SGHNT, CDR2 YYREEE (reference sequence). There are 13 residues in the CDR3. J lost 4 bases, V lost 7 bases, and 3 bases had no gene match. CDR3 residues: CASQRGDYNEQFF. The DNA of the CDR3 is TGTGCCAGCCAGCGGGGGGATTACAATGAGCAGTTCTTC.

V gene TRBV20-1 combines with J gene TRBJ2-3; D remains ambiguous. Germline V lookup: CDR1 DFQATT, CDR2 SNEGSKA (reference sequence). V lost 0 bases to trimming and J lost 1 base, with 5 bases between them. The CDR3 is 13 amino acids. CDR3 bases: TGCAGTGCTAGAGAGCCGGGCACAGATACGCAGTATTTT. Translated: CSAREPGTDTQYF.